This T cell receptor beta chain was recovered during a study of blood T cell repertoires in COVID-19 (dated by TCRdb to between 2020 and 2021). Study-wide context: Samples covering the acute and convalescent phases of COVID-19 were provided by collaborators in the United States, Italy and Spain. The material from the prospective study consisted of cDNA or gDNA derived from T cells, B-cell-depleted T cells, or PBMCs. Deeply sampled blood TCRbeta repertoires from subjects exposed to, actively infected with, or recovered from COVID-19 were included in the dataset. The repertoires were made available in a free public database intended to serve as a resource for research on the immune response to SARS-CoV-2. Samples were obtained from the ongoing ImmuneRACE study (first 160 participants) and from approximately 1,200 subjects provided by 6 global collaborators. Nearly every sample came with metadata listing a de-identified subject ID, COVID-19 status, age in years and sex. Where available, HLA class I and class II types were obtained from metadata supplied by the sample provider rather than from assay-based typing.

Study-wide conclusions, independent of this receptor: How much clinical and demographic metadata was included differed by source and by participant, and the metadata was provided uncurated.

Participants in the prospective study were aged roughly 18 to 89 years, lived in about two dozen United States geographic areas, and enrolled through a virtual design. Cohort assignment in the prospective study relied on participant-reported clinical history from a screening survey and a study questionnaire. In the prospective study, mobile phlebotomists collected whole blood, serum and a nasopharyngeal or oropharyngeal swab from each participant. Prospective study participants could optionally give additional blood draws and questionnaires over a 2-month period. Blood samples from the prospective study were shipped frozen or at room temperature prior to DNA extraction. The immunoSEQ Assay, a bias-controlled multiplex PCR, was used to amplify TCRbeta CDR3 regions from genomic DNA. For the original study's pipeline: Nucleated cell counts per sample were estimated from amplification of reference gene primers within the assay. Sequence reads were collapsed and filtered to measure the absolute abundance of every unique TCRbeta CDR3 rearrangement. For each sample, productive Simpson clonality was calculated as the square root of Simpson's diversity index across productive rearrangements. This immuneACCESS table, as held by TCRdb, lists in-frame sequences with V and J called but not all clones. Of the missing ones, under half trace to an unresolved V gene in checked studies; the others have no known cause. That table gives V, J and clone size, and the DNA gave D and trimming. The sample profile shows a few hundred thousand clones; nearly 90% of them were found once. In total, the top ten clones hold around 4.5% of the sample.

Details on this clone: The antigen this receptor binds is unknown. The input lacks base qualities; no much larger clone sits a single base away.

From cysteine to phenylalanine, the CDR3 is 15 amino acids long. The kept DNA is CDR3 alone, 45 bases in frame from the first base. V is pruned by 1 base and J by 2 bases, leaving 2 bases of the junction without a gene match. In the germline V gene, CDR1 corresponds to SGHRS and CDR2 to YFSETQ. The chain employs TRBV5-1 and TRBJ2-5; the central 10 bases match TRBD1. The specimen was PBMCs or T cells enriched from blood (not recorded which). This sequence originates from a woman under 30 with acute COVID-19. The CDR3 in this case is CASSLLDRGQETQYF. The DNA is TGCGCCAGCAGCTTGCTGGACAGGGGGCAAGAGACCCAGTACTTC.